These 27 T cell receptor beta chains were sequenced from one sample in a study of blood T cell repertoires in COVID-19. The assay was immunoSEQ multiplex PCR, and TCRdb's table has in-frame clones only and misses some. Here the sample spans some 200,000 clones, just under 90% being singletons. The sequenced sample was peripheral blood. The receptor set was obtained from a man between 18 and 35 years old with active or convalescent COVID-19.

This clone was observed a few times. The chain recombines TRBV19 with TRBJ1-2; no clear D gene. Trimming took off 8 bases at V and 7 bases at J, with 11 bases between the two ends. Germline V lookup: CDR1 LNHDA, CDR2 SQIVND (reference sequence). The CDR3 spans 11 residues. In DNA form, the CDR3 reads TGTGCCAGTGGACTAACTACTGGCTACACCTTC. Encoded protein: CASGLTTGYTF.

V is TRBV12-3 or TRBV12-4 and J is TRBJ1-2; D ambiguous. The CDR3 runs to 12 residues. The germline V and J ends were trimmed by 1 base and 8 bases, with 8 bases remaining between them. The CDR3 reads CASSLVRGGYTF. Written as DNA, the CDR3 is TGTGCCAGCAGTTTAGTCCGAGGCGGCTACACCTTC.

Comments on this clone: Distinct nucleotide sequences in the sample also encode this CDR3. The chain employs TRBV5-1 and TRBJ2-1, with a weak D call TRBD1 (6 bases). V lost 2 bases to trimming and J lost 1 base, with 10 bases between them. CDR1 is SGHRS and CDR2 is YFSETQ in the germline V gene. The CDR3 has 15 amino acids. CDR3: CASSLGGLSYNEQFF. CDR3 sequence (DNA): TGCGCCAGCAGCTTAGGGGGTTTATCCTACAATGAGCAGTTCTTC.

The chain combines TRBV7-2 with TRBJ2-7, with TRBD2 as a possible D gene (5 bases). The germline V gene encodes CDR1 SGHTA and CDR2 FQGNSA. V was pared by 1 base and J by 6 bases, with 13 bases between. CDR3 length equals 14 residues. The CDR3 bases are TGTGCCAGCAGCTTAGACCCGGGATCAGGCGAGCAGTACGTC. It yields the protein CASSLDPGSGEQYV.

The V call is TRBV6-5, the J call TRBJ2-7; D might be TRBD1 (6 bases). Germline lookup yields CDR1 MNHEY and CDR2 SVGAGI. The CDR3 is made up of 12 amino acids. The V end lost 7 bases, the J end lost 4 bases, and 11 bases lay between the germline ends. For the CDR3, the DNA is TGTGCCAGCAATCAAAGGGGGTACGAGCAGTACGTC. Translation: CASNQRGYEQYV.

This chain links TRBV5-4 with TRBJ1-6; 8 bases agree with TRBD1. CDR3 size: 16 residues. V was clipped by 0 bases and J by 1 base; unmatched bases: 0. Per germline, CDR1 SGHNT and CDR2 YYREEE (reference sequence). As DNA, the CDR3 is TGTGCCAGCAGCTTGGACAGGGGGTCCTATAATTCACCCCTCCACTTT. This gives the protein CASSLDRGSYNSPLHF.

The V gene is TRBV29-1, the J gene TRBJ2-5, with 7 bases aligning to TRBD2. Germline assignment: CDR1 SQVTM and CDR2 ANQGSEA. This CDR3 comprises 12 residues. V lost 3 bases to trimming and J lost 5 bases; unmatched junction nucleotides: 3. CDR3 residues: CSVETSSETQYF. The CDR3, as DNA: TGCAGCGTTGAGACTAGCAGCGAGACCCAGTACTTC.

This clone was recorded once. The CDR3 nucleotides are TGTGCCAGCAGCTTGGCCGGGGACAGGGCATACGAGCAGTACGTC. Its protein is CASSLAGDRAYEQYV. The V and J genes are TRBV5-5 and TRBJ2-7; 9 bases are shared with TRBD1. The germline gives CDR1 SGHKS, CDR2 YYEKEE (reference sequence). CDR3 length: 15 residues. J lost 4 bases, V lost 0 bases, and 5 bases had no gene match.

The chain combines TRBV5-4 with TRBJ2-1; D call uncertain. V lost 4 bases and J lost 5, with 13 bases in between. Per the germline V gene, CDR1 is SGHNT and CDR2 is YYREEE (reference sequence). The CDR3 is made up of 14 amino acids. The CDR3 reads CASSEVLVHNEQFF. In DNA, the CDR3 is TGTGCCAGCAGCGAGGTCCTTGTCCACAATGAGCAGTTCTTC.

V is TRBV13 and J is TRBJ2-3; 14 bases agree with TRBD2. The ends lost 0 bases at V and 4 bases at J; junction bases unmatched: 18. CDR3 length equals 22 residues. The germline V gene has CDR1 PRHDT and CDR2 FYEKMQ (reference sequence). The CDR3, as DNA: TGTGCCAGCAGCTTAGGCCTAATCGACAGGGATCGACTAGCGGGAGGGGCAGATACGCAGTATTTT. Encoded protein: CASSLGLIDRDRLAGGADTQYF.

This clone appeared a single time. The rearrangement uses TRBV19 and TRBJ1-1; 7 nucleotides match TRBD1. Losses at the gene ends were 5 bases for V and 1 base for J; bases not matched to a gene: 4. This CDR3 contains 14 residues. Germline CDR1 LNHDA, CDR2 SQIVND (reference sequence). The CDR3 spells CASSLWTGNTEAFF. CDR3 sequence (DNA): TGTGCCAGTAGTCTATGGACAGGGAACACTGAAGCTTTCTTT. The whole variable domain, remainder taken from reference TRBV19 and TRBJ1-1, is DGGITQSPKYLFRKEGQNVTLSCEQNLNHDAMYWYRQDPGQGLRLIYYSQIVNDFQKGDIAEGYSVSREKKESFPLTVTSAQKNPTAFYLCASSLWTGNTEAFFGQGTRLTVV.

V gene TRBV12-3 or TRBV12-4 combines with J gene TRBJ1-4, with D possibly being TRBD1 (6 bases). The CDR3 has 13 residues. With 3 bases removed from V and 13 bases from J, the gap between germline ends came to 15 bases. CDR3 amino acids: CASSLNGGRRLFF. As DNA, the CDR3 is TGTGCCAGCAGTTTGAACGGGGGGCGAAGACTGTTTTTT.

This clone was detected once. V is TRBV6-4 and J is TRBJ2-3; D not resolved. V lost 5 bases and J 2 bases, leaving 8 bases between the germline ends. The CDR3 is 13 residues long. Per germline, CDR1 MRHNA and CDR2 SNTAGT. Here the CDR3 reads CASSQSSTDTQYF. The CDR3 nucleotides are TGTGCCAGCAGTCAGTCATCCACAGATACGCAGTATTTT.

This rearrangement joins TRBV27 to TRBJ2-4, with 11 positions matching TRBD2. The CDR3 consists of 16 residues. Losses at the gene ends were 3 bases for V and 8 bases for J; bases not matched to a gene: 9. Germline V gives CDR1 MNHEY, CDR2 SMNVEV (reference sequence). The CDR3, as DNA: TGTGCCAGCAGTTTGATCCTAGCGGGGGGTCCTTACATTCAGTACTTC. Its translation is CASSLILAGGPYIQYF.

J is TRBJ2-3 and V is TRBV27; TRBD2 matches 12 bases. Germline CDR1 MNHEY, CDR2 SMNVEV (reference sequence). The trim removed 6 bases at V and 3 bases at J, leaving 4 bases unmatched. The CDR3 has 15 amino acids. The CDR3 sequence is CASSAGTSGTDTQYF. As DNA, the CDR3 is TGTGCCAGCAGCGCCGGGACTAGCGGGACAGATACGCAGTATTTT.

The chain has TRBV28 and TRBJ2-7; D is unresolved. The CDR3 contains 14 residues. Per germline, CDR1 MDHEN and CDR2 SYDVKM. V lost 6 bases and J lost 1, with 13 bases in between. The CDR3 region is CASRPTELSYEQYV. The CDR3 DNA sequence: TGTGCCAGCAGACCCACAGAGTTATCCTACGAGCAGTACGTC.

The chain joins TRBV5-1 to TRBJ2-2, with D unresolved. The germline gives CDR1 SGHRS, CDR2 YFSETQ. CDR3 size: 18 residues. V shed 2 bases and J shed 5 bases, with 22 bases lying between them. This chain's CDR3 is CASSFYSTRNFGTGELFF. As DNA, the CDR3 is TGCGCCAGCAGCTTCTATAGCACGAGAAATTTCGGGACCGGGGAGCTGTTTTTT.

The chain recombines TRBV7-8 with TRBJ1-1; perhaps TRBD1 as D (6 bases). The V and J ends lost 1 base and 11 bases respectively, with 8 bases between them. CDR1 and CDR2 from the germline V gene are SGHVS and FQNEAQ. The CDR3 contains 11 residues. CDR3: CASSLDRAAFF. CDR3 sequence (DNA): TGTGCCAGCAGCTTAGACAGGGCGGCTTTCTTT.

J is TRBJ1-5 and V is TRBV10-1; D possibly corresponds to TRBD1 (6 bases). The CDR3 consists of 15 residues. Trimming pared 0 bases from V and 7 bases from J, leaving 13 bases between. The germline gives CDR1 WNHNN, CDR2 SYGVQD (reference sequence). Written as DNA, the CDR3 is TGCGCCAGCAGTGAGTCGCCAGGGGAAGGCCAGCCCCAGCATTTT. Its translation is CASSESPGEGQPQHF.

This sequence joins TRBV18 and TRBJ2-3; D possibly corresponds to TRBD1 (6 bases). V was cut by 5 bases and J by 4 bases, with 13 bases left in between. This CDR3 spans 14 amino acids. Germline V CDR1 and CDR2: KGHSH, LQKENI. CDR3 DNA: TGTGCCAGCTCAACCGACAGGCTCTCAGATACGCAGTATTTT. Amino acids: CASSTDRLSDTQYF.

The V gene is TRBV5-1, the J gene TRBJ2-1, with 9 bases identical to TRBD2. The CDR3 covers 19 residues. Unmatched junction bases numbered 14, after V lost 0 bases and J lost 4 bases. The germline gives CDR1 SGHRS, CDR2 YFSETQ. DNA of the CDR3: TGCGCCAGCAGCTTGGCCCCGGTTGGAGCGGGGGGCGCGTACAATGAGCAGTTCTTC. This codes for CASSLAPVGAGGAYNEQFF.

The rearrangement links TRBV5-1 to TRBJ1-4; 11 nucleotides agree with TRBD1. This CDR3 has 19 amino acids. Germline CDR1 is SGHRS and CDR2 is YFSETQ. Germline trimming cut 3 bases from V and 4 bases from J; bases unmatched to any gene: 14. DNA of the CDR3: TGCGCCAGCAGCTCGCGACGGACAGGGGGCTTTTCAAGTAATGAAAAACTGTTTTTT. It encodes CASSSRRTGGFSSNEKLFF. The full variable domain, its missing parts supplied by reference TRBV5-1 and TRBJ1-4, is KAGVTQTPRYLIKTRGQQVTLSCSPISGHRSVSWYQQTPGQGLQFLFEYFSETQRNKGNFPGRFSGRQFSNSRSEMNVSTLELGDSALYLCASSSRRTGGFSSNEKLFFGSGTQLSVL.

The gene calls are TRBV5-1 and TRBJ2-1; 9 nucleotides align to TRBD2. The germline CDR1 and CDR2 sequences are SGHRS and YFSETQ. V was clipped by 1 base and J by 4 bases; unmatched bases: 6. The CDR3 sequence is 16 residues long. The CDR3 region is CASSLSGAGGYNEQFF. CDR3 nucleotides: TGCGCCAGCAGCTTGAGTGGAGCGGGAGGTTACAATGAGCAGTTCTTC.

This CDR3 is CASRGGQNNYGYTF. CDR3 coding DNA: TGTGCCAGCAGGGGGGGACAGAACAACTATGGCTACACCTTC. This sequence joins TRBV28 and TRBJ1-2; 7 bases fit TRBD1. V lost 6 bases to trimming and J lost 2 bases; unmatched junction nucleotides: 6. The CDR3 is 14 amino acids. Germline assignment: CDR1 MDHEN and CDR2 SYDVKM.

This chain uses TRBV4-3 with TRBJ2-1; perhaps TRBD2 as D (6 bases). The CDR3 spans 15 residues. V was shortened by 1 base and J by 0 bases, with 7 bases between the two germline ends. Germline V lookup: CDR1 LGHNA, CDR2 YSLEER. The CDR3 bases are TGCGCCAGCAGCCAAGGGAGGGCCTCCTACAATGAGCAGTTCTTC. Its protein product is CASSQGRASYNEQFF.

This chain uses TRBV5-1 with TRBJ1-4; TRBD1 matches 8 bases. Trimming removed 4 bases from V and 5 bases from J; junction bases left unmatched: 7. The CDR3 extends over 15 amino acids. Germline CDR1 reads SGHRS; CDR2 reads YFSETQ. The CDR3 DNA reads as TGCGCCAGCAGCCCCAGACAGGGGCTAAATGAAAAACTGTTTTTT. Protein sequence: CASSPRQGLNEKLFF.

The chain combines TRBV2 with TRBJ2-5, with TRBD2 identical over 10 bases. Germline V gene data show CDR1 as SNHLY and CDR2 as FYNNEI. Trimming took 6 bases from V and 2 from J; bases not matched to a gene: 6. The CDR3 sequence is 15 residues long. The CDR3, as DNA: TGTGCCAGCAGATTCAGCGGGGGGGATCAAGAGACCCAGTACTTC. It encodes CASRFSGGDQETQYF.